Listed below are T cell receptor beta chains from one sample, sequenced in a study of blood T cell repertoires in COVID-19. This table comes from immunoSEQ multiplex PCR, and its TCRdb copy is limited to in-frame clones, with some not included. This sample has 35,000 to 50,000 clones, with nearly 90% found just once. The specimen was peripheral blood. The receptors shown here come from a man in his sixties with acute or convalescent COVID-19. Both conserved end residues are trimmed from each CDR3. Not all rows give a size; the values are once, few, many and, for expanded clones, a class.

clone_size: NA
cdr3_length: 15
v_call: TRBV2
j_call: TRBJ1-3
cdr3_aa: ASSEWLVPMTGNTIY

clone_size: NA
cdr3_length: 12
v_call: TRBV5-6
j_call: TRBJ1-6
cdr3_aa: ASRDRGYNSPLH

clone_size: NA
cdr3_length: 12
v_call: TRBV7-6
j_call: TRBJ2-7
cdr3_aa: ASSQDRGLGEQY

clone_size: NA
cdr3_length: 11
v_call: TRBV7-9
j_call: TRBJ2-7
cdr3_aa: ASNPPGTGEQY

clone_size: NA
cdr3_length: 10
v_call: TRBV19
j_call: TRBJ1-2
cdr3_aa: ASSISVSGYT

clone_size: NA
cdr3_length: 12
v_call: TRBV27
j_call: TRBJ2-2
cdr3_aa: ASSLTGSTGELF

clone_size: NA
cdr3_length: 15
v_call: TRBV7-2
j_call: TRBJ2-1
cdr3_aa: ASSDSGTSRPQDEQF

clone_size: NA
cdr3_length: 16
v_call: TRBV3-1/TRBV3-2
j_call: TRBJ1-2
cdr3_aa: ASSHSGQVFFTNYGYT

clone_size: NA
cdr3_length: 11
v_call: TRBV10-3
j_call: TRBJ1-3
cdr3_aa: AIGGASGNTIY

clone_size: NA
cdr3_length: 14
v_call: TRBV6-2/TRBV6-3
j_call: TRBJ2-7
cdr3_aa: ASSSTLTGGPYEQY

clone_size: once
cdr3_length: 9
v_call: TRBV11-2
j_call: TRBJ2-4
cdr3_aa: ASSETGIQY

clone_size: NA
cdr3_length: 12
v_call: TRBV21-1
j_call: TRBJ1-2
cdr3_aa: ASMHRGLNYGYT

clone_size: NA
cdr3_length: 13
v_call: TRBV19
j_call: TRBJ1-6
cdr3_aa: ASSIRGGQASPLH

clone_size: NA
cdr3_length: 11
v_call: TRBV29-1
j_call: TRBJ1-1
cdr3_aa: SGAGTGYTEAF

clone_size: NA
cdr3_length: 14
v_call: TRBV10-3
j_call: TRBJ1-4
cdr3_aa: AISDHSGQGIEKLF